The entry that follows covers one T cell receptor beta chain sequence. The antigen is not known. These data originate in a study of PD-1 blockade in classical Hodgkin lymphoma. Sequencing was performed with immunoSEQ multiplex PCR; in TCRdb, only in-frame clones are kept and a portion is missing. The data show about 17,000 clones, roughly 87% seen once. Documented time point: newly diagnosed, previously untreated cHL patient sample. It was PBMCs in newly diagnosed, untreated classical Hodgkin lymphoma that served as comparison. Study findings and constraints: Newly diagnosed patients reportedly trailed healthy donors in baseline TCR diversity.

The sequence was obtained from a human donor with classical Hodgkin lymphoma. Sequenced material: peripheral blood mononuclear cells (PBMCs).

The CDR3 DNA is TGCAGCGTTCCCCAGGGGGGACGGGGTGGCACTGAAGCTTTCTTT. Residues: CSVPQGGRGGTEAFF. The V and J genes are TRBV29-1 and TRBJ1-1, with 7 bases fitting TRBD1. Germline CDR1 reads SQVTM; CDR2 reads ANQGSEA. The ends lost 5 bases at V and 4 bases at J; junction bases unmatched: 13. This CDR3 region has 15 residues.